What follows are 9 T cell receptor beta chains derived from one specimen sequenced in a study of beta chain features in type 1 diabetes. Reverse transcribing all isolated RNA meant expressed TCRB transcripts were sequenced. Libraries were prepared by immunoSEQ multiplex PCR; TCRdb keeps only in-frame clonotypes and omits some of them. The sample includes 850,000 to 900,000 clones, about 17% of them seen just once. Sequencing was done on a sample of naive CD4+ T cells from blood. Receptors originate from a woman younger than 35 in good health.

The CDR3 sequence is CASSSKRLAFNEQFF. CDR3 bases: TGTGCCAGCAGCTCAAAGAGACTAGCGTTCAATGAGCAGTTCTTC. V is TRBV5-6 and J is TRBJ2-1; TRBD2 matches at 8 bases. CDR3 length: 15 amino acids. Germline-derived CDR1 and CDR2 are SGHDT and YYEEEE. V was pared by 3 bases and J by 6 bases, with 8 bases of the junction left unmatched.

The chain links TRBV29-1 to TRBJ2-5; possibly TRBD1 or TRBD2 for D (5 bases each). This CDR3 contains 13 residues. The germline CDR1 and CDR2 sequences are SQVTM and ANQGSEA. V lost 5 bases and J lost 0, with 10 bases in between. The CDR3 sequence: CSVLPGHQETQYF. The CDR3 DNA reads TGCAGCGTTCTACCGGGACACCAAGAGACCCAGTACTTC.

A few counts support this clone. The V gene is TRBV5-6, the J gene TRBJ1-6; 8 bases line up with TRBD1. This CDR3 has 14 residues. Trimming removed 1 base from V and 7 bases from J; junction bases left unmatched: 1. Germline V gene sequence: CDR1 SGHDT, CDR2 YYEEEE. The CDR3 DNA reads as TGTGCCAGCAGCTTGACAGGGGGAAATTCACCCCTCCACTTT. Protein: CASSLTGGNSPLHF.

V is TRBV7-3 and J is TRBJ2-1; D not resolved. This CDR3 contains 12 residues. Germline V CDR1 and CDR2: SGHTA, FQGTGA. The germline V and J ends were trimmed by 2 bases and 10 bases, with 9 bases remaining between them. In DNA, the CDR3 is TGTGCCAGCAGCTTAGATAGCAAGGAGCAGTTCTTC. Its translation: CASSLDSKEQFF.

CDR3 DNA: TGTGCCAGCAGCTTAGGACGGGTAAACTACGAGCAGTACTTC. It specifies CASSLGRVNYEQYF. The V and J genes are TRBV7-2 and TRBJ2-7; no definite D call. Trimming stripped 1 base from V and 3 bases from J, with 10 bases between. CDR3 size: 14 residues. Germline CDR1 reads SGHTA; CDR2 reads FQGNSA.

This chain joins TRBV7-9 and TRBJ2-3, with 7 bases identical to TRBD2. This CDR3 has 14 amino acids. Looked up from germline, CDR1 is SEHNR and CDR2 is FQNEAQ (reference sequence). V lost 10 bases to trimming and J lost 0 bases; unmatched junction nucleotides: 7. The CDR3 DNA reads TGTGCCACCAAGCGGGATATCAGCACAGATACGCAGTATTTT. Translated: CATKRDISTDTQYF.

CDR3 region: CASSEVGRQSNTEAFF. The CDR3, as DNA: TGTGCCAGCAGTGAAGTGGGGCGGCAGTCAAACACTGAAGCTTTCTTT. V gene TRBV2 combines with J gene TRBJ1-1; a possible D gene is TRBD1 (5 bases). Germline V gene data show CDR1 as SNHLY and CDR2 as FYNNEI. The CDR3 contains 16 residues. V was cut by 1 base and J by 2 bases, with 14 bases left in between.

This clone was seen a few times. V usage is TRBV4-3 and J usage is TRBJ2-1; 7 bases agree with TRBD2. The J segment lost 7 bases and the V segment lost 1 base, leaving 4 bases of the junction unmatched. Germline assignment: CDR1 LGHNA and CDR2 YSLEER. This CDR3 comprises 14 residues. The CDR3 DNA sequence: TGCGCCAGCAGCCAAGGCCGAGCGGGGAATGAGCAGTTCTTC. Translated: CASSQGRAGNEQFF.

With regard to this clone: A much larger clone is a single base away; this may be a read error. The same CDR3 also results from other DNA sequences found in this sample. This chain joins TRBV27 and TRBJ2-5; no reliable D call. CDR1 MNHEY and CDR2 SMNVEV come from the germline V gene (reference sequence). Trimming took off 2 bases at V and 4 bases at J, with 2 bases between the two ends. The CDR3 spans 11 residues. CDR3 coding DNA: TGTGCCAGCAGTTTAGGAGAGACCCAGTACTTC. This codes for CASSLGETQYF.